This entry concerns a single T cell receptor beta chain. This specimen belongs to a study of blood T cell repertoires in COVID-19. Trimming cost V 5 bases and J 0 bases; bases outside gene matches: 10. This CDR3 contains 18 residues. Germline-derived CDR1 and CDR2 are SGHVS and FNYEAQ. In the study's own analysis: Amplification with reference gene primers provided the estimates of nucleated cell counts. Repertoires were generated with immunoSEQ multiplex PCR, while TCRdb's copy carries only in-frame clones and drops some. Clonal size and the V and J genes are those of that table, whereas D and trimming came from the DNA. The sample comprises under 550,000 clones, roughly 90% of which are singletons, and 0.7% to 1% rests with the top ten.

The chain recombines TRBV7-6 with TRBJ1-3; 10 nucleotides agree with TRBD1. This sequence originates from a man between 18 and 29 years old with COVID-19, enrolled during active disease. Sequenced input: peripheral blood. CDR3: CASSPGGQGTISGNTIYF. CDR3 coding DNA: TGTGCCAGCAGCCCGGGGGGACAGGGGACCATCTCTGGAAACACCATATATTTT. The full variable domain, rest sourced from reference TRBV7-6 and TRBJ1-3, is GAGVSQSPRYKVTKRGQDVALRCDPISGHVSLYWYRQALGQGPEFLTYFNYEAQQDKSGLPNDRFSAERPEGSISTLTIQRTEQRDSAMYRCASSPGGQGTISGNTIYFGEGSWLTVV.